This T cell receptor (beta chain) emerged from a study of response to subunit inactivated influenza vaccine. Findings of the study overall: Authors suggested each seasonal flu vaccination may recruit only limited numbers of new T cells.

The sample holds a few counts of this clonotype. Its antigen is as yet unknown. The CDR3 extends over 13 amino acids. Looked up from germline, CDR1 is MNHEY and CDR2 is SVGEGT. Trimming removed 10 bases from V and 1 base from J, with 13 bases in between. Via MiXCR, TCRdb re-called the RT-PCR reads, giving one row per CDR3 protein. Among about 700,000 distinct CDR3 sequences listed, approximately 14% were seen once. This chain links TRBV6-2 or TRBV6-3 with TRBJ1-1; D perhaps matches TRBD1 (5 bases). The receptor was isolated from a man between 45 and 60 years old who received an inactivated influenza vaccine. Specimen: PBMCs from blood, collected less than 15 days before vaccination. This CDR3 reads CATSGGQNTEAFF. The CDR3 DNA sequence: TGTGCCACCTCCGGCGGACAGAACACTGAAGCTTTCTTT.